This TCR beta chain stems from a study of regulatory T cells in long-lasting Graves disease. General study findings and limits: Favoring TRBV28, TRBJ1-2 and TRBJ2-5 was a feature seen in persistent disease.

Assembly of TCR beta libraries relied on iRepertoire HTBI primers together with Arm-PCR of CDR3 regions. TCRdb reprocessed the multiplex PCR reads via MiXCR and lists one record per CDR3 protein. The table shows around 500,000 distinct CDR3 sequences, with around 16% occurring only once. Time point in this sample: newly diagnosed GD, antithyroid drugs for less than 3 months. With RNA extracted from PBMCs as input, the TCR library was made. This CDR3 comprises 15 residues. Germline V gene sequence: CDR1 LGHDT, CDR2 YNNKEL (reference sequence). Trimming took 4 bases from V and 4 from J; bases not matched to a gene: 6. This clonotype has ten or more counts. As yet, its antigen is unknown. The sample was also linked to a second study, of T cells in Graves' hyperthyroidism and ophthalmopathy. From that study: No progression to ophthalmopathy during 18 months of follow-up defined stable disease. The HTBI primer set was used in a first-round RT-PCR of the TCR CDR3. A 13 V-J signature model discriminated ophthalmopathy versus stable hyperthyroidism.

This receptor was obtained from a woman aged 40 to 65 with Graves disease. The rearrangement uses TRBV3-1 and TRBJ2-1; 8 bases map to TRBD1. This sample comprised peripheral blood mononuclear cells (PBMCs), obtained at new diagnosis, from a patient treated with antithyroid drugs. The CDR3 nucleotides read TGTGCCAGCAGCCTCGACACAGGGGGTTACAATGAGCAGTTCTTC. Encoded protein: CASSLDTGGYNEQFF.